Below are 13 T cell receptor beta chains sequenced from a single sample in a study of blood T cell repertoires in COVID-19. The protocol was immunoSEQ multiplex PCR, while the TCRdb copy is restricted to in-frame clones and leaves out a portion. The repertoire includes around 150,000 clones, roughly 83% of them detected once, and 10% to 15% sits in the top ten. Sequenced: PBMCs or T cells enriched from blood (not recorded which). The receptors stem from a woman aged 60-70 years who had recovered from COVID-19.

The chain carries TRBV5-5 and TRBJ1-1, with 7 bases matching TRBD1. This CDR3 is built from 15 residues. V trimming: 0 bases; J trimming: 6 bases; junction bases outside the gene matches: 8. The germline CDR1 and CDR2 sequences are SGHKS and YYEKEE (reference sequence). In DNA form, the CDR3 reads TGTGCCAGCAGCTTGGTTGTAGGGGGCTCGGCTGAAGCTTTCTTT. Protein product: CASSLVVGGSAEAFF.

The rearrangement uses TRBV5-5 and TRBJ1-6; D unclear. Germline values: CDR1 SGHKS, CDR2 YYEKEE (reference sequence). CDR3 length: 15 amino acids. Trimming cost V 0 bases and J 7 bases, with 11 bases left between them. CDR3: CASSLGWSSNSPLHF. The CDR3 DNA sequence: TGTGCCAGCAGCTTGGGGTGGAGTTCGAATTCACCCCTCCACTTT.

The chain couples TRBV3-1 (or the pseudogene TRBV3-2) to TRBJ1-1, with 10 nucleotides matching TRBD1. CDR3 size: 14 residues. V lost 6 bases and J lost 3; bases outside the gene matches: 4. Germline-derived CDR1 and CDR2 are LGHDT and YNNKEL (reference sequence). For the CDR3, the DNA is TGTGCCAGCAGATCGACAGGGGGCGACACTGAAGCTTTCTTT. Translation: CASRSTGGDTEAFF.

The chain employs TRBV6-2 or TRBV6-3 and TRBJ2-5; the match to TRBD2 covers 12 bases. CDR1 is MNHEY, CDR2 SVGEGT, per germline. V shed 6 bases, J shed 3 bases, and the junction held 8 bases outside the gene matches. This CDR3 spans 16 amino acids. The CDR3 is CASSQGSSGGEETQYF. The CDR3 DNA reads as TGTGCCAGCAGCCAAGGGTCTAGCGGGGGGGAAGAGACCCAGTACTTC.

Here the CDR3 reads CASSPGQSIEQYF. Written as DNA, the CDR3 is TGTGCCAGCAGTCCGGGACAATCTATCGAGCAGTACTTC. The V and J genes are TRBV6-5 and TRBJ2-7; D is possibly TRBD1 (6 bases). The germline V and J ends were trimmed by 5 bases and 6 bases, with 14 bases remaining between them. In germline, CDR1 is MNHEY, CDR2 SVGAGI. The CDR3 is 13 amino acids.

This chain links TRBV23-1 with TRBJ1-5; tentative D call: TRBD1 (6 bases). TRBV23-1 is assigned to the ORF class and has an uncertain function. V was clipped by 6 bases and J by 1 base, with 19 bases between them. The CDR3 sequence is 17 residues long. The CDR3 sequence: CASSLTNRVVSNQPQHF. CDR3 in DNA: TGCGCCAGCAGCCTTACGAACAGGGTAGTAAGCAATCAGCCCCAGCATTTT.

The chain combines TRBV6-5 with TRBJ1-2; D unresolved. Germline CDR1 MNHEY, CDR2 SVGAGI. CDR3 length equals 14 residues. V shed 6 bases and J shed 7 bases, with 18 bases lying between them. The DNA of the CDR3 is TGTGCCAGCAGGGGAGGGCCTTCCCGGAGTGGCTACACCTTC. It translates to CASRGGPSRSGYTF.

The DNA for the CDR3 is TGTGCCAGCAGCTTCAGCGACAGGGTTGGTTCACCCCTCCACTTT. Amino acids: CASSFSDRVGSPLHF. The chain recombines TRBV7-2 with TRBJ1-6, with 7 bases lining up with TRBD1. J lost 9 bases, V lost 3 bases, and 8 bases had no gene match. The CDR3 covers 15 residues. In germline, CDR1 is SGHTA, CDR2 FQGNSA.

The chain joins TRBV21-1 to TRBJ2-3; TRBD2 was called by the table and not checked on the DNA. TRBV21-1 is termed a pseudogene. The CDR3 consists of 12 residues. For the CDR3, the DNA is TGTGCCAGCAGCCCACCCGGGGATACGCAGTATTTT. It translates to CASSPPGDTQYF.

This chain links TRBV12-1 with TRBJ1-5; TRBD1 is taken as the D call from the table, unchecked against the DNA. TRBV12-1 is described as a pseudogene. The CDR3 has 16 amino acids. The CDR3 reads CASSPIQGYSNQPQHF. CDR3 nucleotides: TGTGCCAGCAGCCCAATCCAGGGCTATAGCAATCAGCCCCAGCATTTT.

J is TRBJ2-1 and V is TRBV14; 9 bases map to TRBD2. CDR1 and CDR2 from the germline V gene are SGHDN and FVKESK. V gave up 1 base and J gave up 4 bases; unmatched junction bases: 2. The CDR3 has 15 residues. The CDR3 loop is CASSQALAGYNEQFF. The CDR3 nucleotides are TGTGCCAGCAGCCAAGCACTAGCGGGTTACAATGAGCAGTTCTTC.

This sequence joins TRBV7-3 and TRBJ1-2; D not certain. CDR3 length: 13 amino acids. Per germline, CDR1 SGHTA and CDR2 FQGTGA. With 4 bases removed from V and 4 bases from J, the gap between germline ends came to 10 bases. The CDR3 region is CASSYTGIYGYTF. CDR3 bases: TGTGCCAGCAGCTATACCGGGATCTATGGCTACACCTTC.

The chain employs TRBV9 and TRBJ1-3; D perhaps matches TRBD1 (5 bases). Germline V gene lookup returns CDR1 SGDLS and CDR2 YYNGEE. This CDR3 is 15 amino acids long. The germline V and J ends were trimmed by 4 bases and 3 bases, with 14 bases remaining between them. The CDR3 DNA reads as TGTGCCAGCAGCCCCCGTTGGCAGGGTGGAAACACCATATATTTT. Translation: CASSPRWQGGNTIYF.